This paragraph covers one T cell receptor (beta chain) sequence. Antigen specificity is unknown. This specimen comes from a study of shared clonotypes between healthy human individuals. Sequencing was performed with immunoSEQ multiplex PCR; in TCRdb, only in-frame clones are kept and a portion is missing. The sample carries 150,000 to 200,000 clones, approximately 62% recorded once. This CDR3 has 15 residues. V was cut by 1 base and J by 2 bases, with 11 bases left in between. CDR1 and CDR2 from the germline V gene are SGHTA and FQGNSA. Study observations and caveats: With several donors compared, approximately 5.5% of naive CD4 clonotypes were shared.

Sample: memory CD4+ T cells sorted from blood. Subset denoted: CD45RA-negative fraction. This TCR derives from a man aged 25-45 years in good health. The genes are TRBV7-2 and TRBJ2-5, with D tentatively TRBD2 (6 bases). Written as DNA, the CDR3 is TGTGCCAGCAGCTTAGGTGGGAGGAGGCAAGAGACCCAGTACTTC. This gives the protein CASSLGGRRQETQYF.